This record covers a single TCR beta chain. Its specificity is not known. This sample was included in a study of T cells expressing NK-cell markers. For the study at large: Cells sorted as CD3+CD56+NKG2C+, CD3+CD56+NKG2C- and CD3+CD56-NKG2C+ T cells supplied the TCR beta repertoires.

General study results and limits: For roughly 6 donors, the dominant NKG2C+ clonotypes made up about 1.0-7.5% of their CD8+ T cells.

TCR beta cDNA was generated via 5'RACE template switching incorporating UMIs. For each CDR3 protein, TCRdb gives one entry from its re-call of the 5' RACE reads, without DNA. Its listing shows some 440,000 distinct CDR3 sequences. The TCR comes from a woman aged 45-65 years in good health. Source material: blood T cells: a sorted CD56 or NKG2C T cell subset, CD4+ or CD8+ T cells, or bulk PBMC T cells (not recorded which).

The CDR3 reads CASSILVGPGLPAQFF. This chain links TRBV12-3 or TRBV12-4 with TRBJ2-1; with no DNA, the TCRdb D assignment of TRBD2 cannot be verified. This CDR3 is 16 amino acids long.